This T cell receptor (beta chain) derives from a study of cytomegalovirus exposure and HLA in healthy donors (dated by TCRdb to 2016 to 2017). Study-level background: According to a later analysis, one platform produced both the 120 validation repertoires and the 720 or so repertoires of the first cohort. The aim of the study was to test whether cataloging public T cell receptors could identify signatures of past pathogen exposure. Besides the first cohort of approximately 710 subjects, a separate validation cohort made up of over 95 different subjects was used. High-throughput TCR immunosequencing, statistical association of individual TCRs with disease status, and machine learning were combined to predict cytomegalovirus infection status. The full study reports these points: A total of 150 or so TCR beta chains were listed by the study as associated with cytomegalovirus. Most TCR sequences were seen in very few donors, while some public TCRs were found in many individuals. All 130 or so repertoires were used to score co-occurrence in the validation cohort in a later analysis, because that analysis had no HLA typing for the cohort. Subsequent analysis determined that TCRs grouped into clusters in the first cohort also showed a tendency toward co-occurrence across the approximately 120 validation repertoires, and 94% of cluster scores exceeded 0. Cytomegalovirus status was reported to be diagnosed by the classifier with high specificity and sensitivity in both the original and validation cohorts. A few of the identified cytomegalovirus-associated TCR beta chains were confirmed in vitro to be specific for cytomegalovirus antigens. It was suggested by the authors that the approach could potentially be generalized to other disease states and immunological phenotypes.

As regards this clone: The clone's antigen remains unknown. Qualities for individual bases were not recorded, and no much larger clone is one base off.

Libraries came from the immunoSEQ multiplex PCR assay. From the authors' description of their analysis: A statistical classification framework was developed to diagnose cytomegalovirus status using the catalog of TCR beta chain sequences. Drawn from immuneACCESS, this table holds only the in-frame rearrangements with V and J called that TCRdb kept. Clones are partly lost; checked studies trace under half to an unresolved V gene and leave the rest unexplained. The V and J calls and clone size were taken over from that table, and D and trimming were inferred from the DNA. The sample table shows roughly 310,000 clones, and over 75% are seen once. The biggest ten clones account for around 0.96% of the sample. Donors formed part of the validation cohort, which comprised 120 subjects and was distinct from the first cohort of 550 to 850 subjects. V is trimmed back by 6 bases and J by 3 bases, and the junction contains 4 bases that no gene match accounts for. CDR1 SNHLY and CDR2 FYNNEI were looked up in the germline V gene. Reading from cysteine to phenylalanine, the CDR3 counts 14 amino acids. Left in the record is the CDR3 DNA by itself, 42 bases read in frame from the first base.

Sequencing input: PBMCs. The chain couples TRBV2 to TRBJ2-7, and 11 bases in between align with TRBD1. This sequence was found in a man aged 30 to 45 in good health and CMV-seronegative. The nucleotide sequence is given as TGTGCCAGCAGGTCCGGGACAGGGGGCTACGAGCAGTACTTC. Translated, it gives CASRSGTGGYEQYF.